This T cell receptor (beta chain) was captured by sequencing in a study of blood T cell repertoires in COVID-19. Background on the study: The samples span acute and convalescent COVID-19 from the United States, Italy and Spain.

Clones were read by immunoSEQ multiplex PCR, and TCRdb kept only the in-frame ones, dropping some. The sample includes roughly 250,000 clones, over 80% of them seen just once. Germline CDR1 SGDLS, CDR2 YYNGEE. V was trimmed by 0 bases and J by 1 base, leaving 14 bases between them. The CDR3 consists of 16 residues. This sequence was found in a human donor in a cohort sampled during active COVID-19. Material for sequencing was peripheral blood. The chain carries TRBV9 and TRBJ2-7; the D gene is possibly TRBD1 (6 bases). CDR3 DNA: TGTGCCAGCAGCGTAGCTGGAACAGGGCCATCCTACGAGCAGTACTTC. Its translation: CASSVAGTGPSYEQYF.